Shown below are 24 T cell receptor beta chains from a single sample sequenced in a study of control samples from healthy donors and cancer patients. This table comes from immunoSEQ multiplex PCR, and its TCRdb copy is limited to in-frame clones, with some not included. The table lists 100,000 to 150,000 clones, about 90% of them singletons. The sequencing input was blood. These receptors were obtained from a man younger than 35 in good health.

The chain links TRBV5-1 to TRBJ2-7; 10 positions agree with TRBD1. The CDR3 spans 14 residues. V gave up 2 bases and J gave up 2 bases; unmatched junction bases: 1. The V gene's germline CDR1 is SGHRS and CDR2 YFSETQ. CDR3 nucleotides: TGCGCCAGCAGCTTCGGGACAGGGGCCTACGAGCAGTACTTC. This encodes CASSFGTGAYEQYF.

The chain carries TRBV3-1 (or the pseudogene TRBV3-2) and TRBJ2-7; D uncertain. Germline CDR1 reads LGHDT; CDR2 reads YNNKEL (reference sequence). The V and J ends lost 0 bases and 6 bases respectively, with 15 bases between them. CDR3 length: 15 residues. The CDR3: CASSQDRLVRGEQYF. The DNA for the CDR3 is TGTGCCAGCAGCCAAGATCGGCTAGTTCGAGGCGAGCAGTACTTC.

This clone has only one observation. The rearrangement joins TRBV4-2 to TRBJ1-4, with a weak D call TRBD1 (6 bases). Trimming shortened V by 0 bases and J by 8 bases, and 13 bases separated the two germline ends. The CDR3 is made up of 15 amino acids. Per the germline V gene, CDR1 is LGHNA and CDR2 is YNFKEQ. The chain's CDR3 is CASSQEGGVREKLFF. Here the CDR3 DNA reads TGTGCCAGCAGCCAAGAGGGGGGCGTAAGGGAAAAACTGTTTTTT.

V gene TRBV19 combines with J gene TRBJ2-1; tentatively, D is TRBD2 (8 bases). Germline V gives CDR1 LNHDA, CDR2 SQIVND (reference sequence). The CDR3 has 17 amino acids. V lost 10 bases and J lost 4, with 26 bases in between. The chain's CDR3 is CATTGLNRGLVYNEQFF. The DNA for the CDR3 is TGTGCCACGACTGGTTTGAACAGGGGACTAGTTTACAATGAGCAGTTCTTC.

The chain has TRBV25-1 and TRBJ1-3; weak D call: TRBD1 (6 bases). Germline-derived CDR1 and CDR2 are MGHDK and SYGVNS. CDR3 size: 15 residues. V gave up 8 bases and J gave up 0 bases, with 14 bases separating them. CDR3 sequence (DNA): TGTGCCAGCGGGGGGCTTAGAACCTCTGGAAACACCATATATTTT. The encoded protein is CASGGLRTSGNTIYF.

This chain connects TRBV29-1 to TRBJ2-2; D could derive from TRBD1 or TRBD2 (6 bases each). Germline V gene lookup returns CDR1 SQVTM and CDR2 ANQGSEA. Trimming stripped 4 bases from V and 6 bases from J, with 12 bases between. CDR3 length: 13 residues. The CDR3 DNA reads TGCAGCGTTGTCGGGGGCGCCCCCGGGGAGCTGTTTTTT. Protein sequence: CSVVGGAPGELFF.

This clone turned up a few times. The genes are TRBV10-3 and TRBJ1-6, with TRBD1 matching over 10 bases. After removal of 2 bases from V and 7 bases from J, the junction contained 8 bases not matched to a gene. This CDR3 is built from 17 residues. CDR1 is ENHRY, CDR2 SYGVKD, per germline. The CDR3 here is CAISEIVPGQGNSPLHF. The CDR3 bases are TGTGCCATCAGTGAGATTGTACCGGGACAGGGGAATTCACCCCTCCACTTT.

The chain couples TRBV6-5 to TRBJ1-3; D is unclear. There are 14 residues in the CDR3. V lost 5 bases, J lost 2 bases, and 10 bases lay in between. The germline gives CDR1 MNHEY, CDR2 SVGAGI. The CDR3 here is CASSPDWAGNTIYF. The CDR3, as DNA: TGTGCCAGCAGTCCCGATTGGGCTGGAAACACCATATATTTT.

Only one count was recorded for this clone. This chain joins TRBV3-1 (or the pseudogene TRBV3-2) and TRBJ1-5; D remains unclear. CDR1 is LGHDT and CDR2 is YNNKEL in the germline V gene (reference sequence). Deletions cut 0 bases from V and 1 base from J, with 10 bases between. This CDR3 has 16 residues. The CDR3 is CASSQDFRQSNQPQHF. The DNA of the CDR3 is TGTGCCAGCAGCCAAGATTTCAGGCAGAGCAATCAGCCCCAGCATTTT.

J is TRBJ2-5 and V is TRBV7-9; 13 bases are shared with TRBD2. The V and J ends lost 4 bases and 5 bases, in that order; junction bases with no gene match: 13. The germline CDR1 and CDR2 sequences are SEHNR and FQNEAQ (reference sequence). The CDR3 runs 18 residues. CDR3 DNA sequence: TGTGCCAGCAGCTCCCGCCCTGGGACTAGCGGGAAGAAGGAGACCCAGTACTTC. It translates to CASSSRPGTSGKKETQYF. Full variable domain (outside the CDR3, taken from reference TRBV7-9 and TRBJ2-5): DTGVSQNPRHKITKRGQNVTFRCDPISEHNRLYWYRQTLGQGPEFLTYFQNEAQLEKSRLLSDRFSAERPKGSFSTLEIQRTEQGDSAMYLCASSSRPGTSGKKETQYFGPGTRLLVL.

The CDR3 sequence is CASRSPTGPGDTGELFF. The DNA of the CDR3 is TGTGCCAGCAGATCGCCGACAGGGCCGGGTGACACCGGGGAGCTGTTTTTT. The V and J genes are TRBV27 and TRBJ2-2, with 7 bases identical to TRBD1. The CDR3 length is 17 residues. CDR1 is MNHEY and CDR2 is SMNVEV in the germline V gene (reference sequence). V shed 6 bases, J shed 3 bases, and the junction held 13 bases outside the gene matches.

The chain joins TRBV4-1 to TRBJ2-7; 8 bases fit TRBD2. The trim removed 0 bases at V and 7 bases at J, leaving 5 bases unmatched. Germline V gene data show CDR1 as MGHRA and CDR2 as YSYEKL. The CDR3 sequence is 14 residues long. The CDR3 nucleotides read TGCGCCAGCAGCCAAGAGCGGGAGGCAAATGAGCAGTACTTC. As protein: CASSQEREANEQYF.

The chain couples TRBV11-2 to TRBJ2-4, with 8 positions matching TRBD1. J lost 8 bases, V lost 2 bases, and 11 bases had no gene match. This CDR3 spans 16 amino acids. Germline CDR1 and CDR2: SGHAT and FQNNGV. CDR3: CASSLIRGRGTHIQYF. The CDR3 DNA reads as TGTGCCAGCAGCTTAATCAGGGGGCGTGGGACGCACATTCAGTACTTC.

The chain recombines TRBV15 with TRBJ2-7, with a tentative D call TRBD1 (5 bases). V was cut by 5 bases and J by 3 bases, with 14 bases left in between. The CDR3 loop spans 14 amino acids. CDR1 is LNHNV and CDR2 is YYDKDF in the germline V gene (reference sequence). CDR3 residues: CATSQGGIVYEQYF. DNA of the CDR3: TGTGCCACCAGCCAGGGTGGGATTGTCTACGAGCAGTACTTC.

J is TRBJ2-7 and V is TRBV16; no clear D. Trimming pared 2 bases from V and 3 bases from J, leaving 2 bases between. The CDR3 runs to 11 residues. The germline V gene encodes CDR1 KGHSY and CDR2 FQNENV. Written as DNA, the CDR3 is TGTGCCAGCAGCCAAAGCTACGAGCAGTACTTC. This codes for CASSQSYEQYF. The full variable domain, completed using reference TRBV16 and TRBJ2-7, is GEEVAQTPKHLVRGEGQKAKLYCAPIKGHSYVFWYQQVLKNEFKFLISFQNENVFDETGMPKERFSAKCLPNSPCSLEIQATKLEDSAVYFCASSQSYEQYFGPGTRLTVT.

V gene TRBV25-1 combines with J gene TRBJ1-4; D gene unclear. Germline V lookup: CDR1 MGHDK, CDR2 SYGVNS. The CDR3 is made up of 13 amino acids. The V end was cut by 9 bases, the J end by 7 bases, with 15 bases between. The CDR3 reads CASSGYPSEKLFF. The DNA for the CDR3 is TGTGCCAGTTCAGGATACCCCAGTGAAAAACTGTTTTTT.

V is TRBV5-1 and J is TRBJ2-2; D may be TRBD1 (6 bases). The CDR3 sequence is 15 residues long. Germline lookup yields CDR1 SGHRS and CDR2 YFSETQ. Trimming stripped 0 bases from V and 3 bases from J, with 9 bases between. CDR3 protein: CASSLAGEYTGELFF. In DNA, the CDR3 is TGCGCCAGCAGCTTGGCAGGGGAGTACACCGGGGAGCTGTTTTTT.

The V gene is TRBV5-1, the J gene TRBJ1-1, with 7 bases fitting TRBD1. The CDR3 runs to 15 residues. The germline CDR1 and CDR2 sequences are SGHRS and YFSETQ. Trimming cost V 0 bases and J 10 bases; bases outside gene matches: 12. CDR3 coding DNA: TGCGCCAGCAGCTTGGAGGCAGGGGGAATCGTGTCAGCTTTCTTT. Translated: CASSLEAGGIVSAFF. The whole variable domain, remainder taken from reference TRBV5-1 and TRBJ1-1, is KAGVTQTPRYLIKTRGQQVTLSCSPISGHRSVSWYQQTPGQGLQFLFEYFSETQRNKGNFPGRFSGRQFSNSRSEMNVSTLELGDSALYLCASSLEAGGIVSAFFGQGTRLTVV.

The J gene is TRBJ1-3, the V gene TRBV2; D unresolved. The CDR3 runs 16 residues. V lost 0 bases, J lost 0 bases, and 9 bases lay in between. Germline-derived CDR1 and CDR2 are SNHLY and FYNNEI. CDR3: CASSEAAFSSGNTIYF. CDR3 DNA: TGTGCCAGCAGTGAAGCGGCATTCTCCTCTGGAAACACCATATATTTT.

This chain uses TRBV3-1 (or the pseudogene TRBV3-2) with TRBJ1-1; tentative D call: TRBD1 (6 bases). Germline V gene data show CDR1 as LGHDT and CDR2 as YNNKEL (reference sequence). The ends were cut back, 3 bases at V and 4 bases at J, with 21 bases in the middle. CDR3 size: 17 residues. For the CDR3, the DNA is TGTGCCAGCAGCCATTCGTTAGGCTGGGGGGGCAGCACTGAAGCTTTCTTT. As protein: CASSHSLGWGGSTEAFF.

V and J are TRBV4-2 and TRBJ2-1, with TRBD1 matching over 8 bases. The length of the CDR3 is 15 residues. Trimming cost V 0 bases and J 4 bases; bases outside gene matches: 2. Germline loops: CDR1 LGHNA, CDR2 YNFKEQ. The DNA for the CDR3 is TGTGCCAGCAGCCAAGAGAGACAGGGGTACAATGAGCAGTTCTTC. Residues: CASSQERQGYNEQFF.

The rearrangement links TRBV6-5 to TRBJ1-1; 9 bases agree with TRBD1. Germline V CDR1 and CDR2: MNHEY, SVGAGI. CDR3 length: 15 amino acids. The V gene end was trimmed by 6 bases and the J gene end by 3 bases; junction bases not matched to a gene: 8. The chain's CDR3 is CASRGQGGWDTEAFF. For the CDR3, the DNA is TGTGCCAGCAGGGGACAGGGAGGGTGGGACACTGAAGCTTTCTTT.

The chain uses TRBV4-2 and TRBJ2-7; D gene unclear. CDR1 and CDR2 (germline): LGHNA, YNFKEQ. CDR3 length: 16 amino acids. V was clipped by 2 bases and J by 6 bases, with 20 bases between them. CDR3: CASSQFTTGGSSEQYF. The CDR3 DNA is TGTGCCAGCAGCCAATTCACGACTGGCGGTTCCAGCGAGCAGTACTTC.

This clone has just one count. The CDR3 DNA reads as TGTGCCAGCAGTTACTCCCCCCACTCTGGGGCCAACGTCCTGACTTTC. The encoded protein is CASSYSPHSGANVLTF. The chain uses TRBV5-8 and TRBJ2-6, with unresolved D. This CDR3 contains 16 residues. The germline CDR1 and CDR2 sequences are SGHTS and YDEGEE. Trimming took off 5 bases at V and 0 bases at J, with 12 bases between the two ends.